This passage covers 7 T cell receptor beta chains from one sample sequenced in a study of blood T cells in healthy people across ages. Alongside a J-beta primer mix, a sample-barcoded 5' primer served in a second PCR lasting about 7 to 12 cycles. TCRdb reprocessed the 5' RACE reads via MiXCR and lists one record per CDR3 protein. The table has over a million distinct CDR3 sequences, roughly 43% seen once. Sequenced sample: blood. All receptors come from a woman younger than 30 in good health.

The CDR3 protein is CASSQIPGQGRGYTF. CDR3 nucleotide sequence: TGTGCCAGCAGTCAAATCCCGGGACAGGGCCGAGGCTACACCTTC. J is TRBJ1-2 and V is TRBV5-6, with 9 bases lining up with TRBD1. This CDR3 is 15 amino acids long. The ends lost 5 bases at V and 8 bases at J; junction bases unmatched: 13. The germline CDR1 and CDR2 sequences are SGHDT and YYEEEE.

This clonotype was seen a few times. The CDR3 DNA reads as TGTGCCAGCTCATACACCCTGGGAAGGTCAAACAATGAGCAGTTCTTC. This codes for CASSYTLGRSNNEQFF. This sequence joins TRBV6-2 or TRBV6-3 and TRBJ2-1; D is ambiguous. V was cut by 8 bases and J by 5 bases, with 22 bases left in between. This CDR3 is 16 amino acids long. Per the germline V gene, CDR1 is MNHEY and CDR2 is SVGEGT.

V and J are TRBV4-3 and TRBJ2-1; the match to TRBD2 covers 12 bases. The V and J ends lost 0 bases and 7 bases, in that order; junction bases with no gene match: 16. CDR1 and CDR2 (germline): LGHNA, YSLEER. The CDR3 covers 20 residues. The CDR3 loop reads CASSQDRDLAGGRMGNEQFF. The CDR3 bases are TGCGCCAGCAGCCAAGATCGGGATCTAGCGGGGGGGCGGATGGGGAATGAGCAGTTCTTC.

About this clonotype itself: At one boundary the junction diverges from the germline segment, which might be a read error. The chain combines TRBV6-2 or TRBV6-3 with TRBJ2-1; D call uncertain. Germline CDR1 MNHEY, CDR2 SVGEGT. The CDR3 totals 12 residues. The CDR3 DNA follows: TGCGCCAGCAGTCGACGTCTCAATGAGCAGTTCTTC. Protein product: CASSRRLNEQFF.

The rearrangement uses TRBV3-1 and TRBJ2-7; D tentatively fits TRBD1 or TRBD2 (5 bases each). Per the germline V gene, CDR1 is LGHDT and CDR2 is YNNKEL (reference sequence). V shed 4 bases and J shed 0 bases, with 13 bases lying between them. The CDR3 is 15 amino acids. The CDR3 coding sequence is TGTGCCAGCAGCCTCACGGGACCGACCTCCTACGAGCAGTACTTC. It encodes CASSLTGPTSYEQYF.

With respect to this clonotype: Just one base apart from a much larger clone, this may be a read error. The CDR3 DNA sequence: TGTGTCAGCAGCCAATACCGGGACAGGAAGAACACCGGGGAGCTGTTTTTT. The encoded protein is CVSSQYRDRKNTGELFF. The chain links TRBV3-1 to TRBJ2-2; 8 nucleotides align to TRBD1. The CDR3 extends over 17 amino acids. Germline V gene lookup returns CDR1 LGHDT and CDR2 YNNKEL (reference sequence).

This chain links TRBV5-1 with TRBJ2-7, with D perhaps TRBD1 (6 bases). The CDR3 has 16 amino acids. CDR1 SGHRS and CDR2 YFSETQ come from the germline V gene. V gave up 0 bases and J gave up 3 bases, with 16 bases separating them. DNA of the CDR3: TGCGCCAGCAGCTTGGCTGTCCGGGACACCTACTACGAGCAGTACTTC. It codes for CASSLAVRDTYYEQYF. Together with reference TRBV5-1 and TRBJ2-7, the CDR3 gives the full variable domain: KAGVTQTPRYLIKTRGQQVTLSCSPISGHRSVSWYQQTPGQGLQFLFEYFSETQRNKGNFPGRFSGRQFSNSRSEMNVSTLELGDSALYLCASSLAVRDTYYEQYFGPGTRLTVT.